This T cell receptor beta chain is from a study of human T cells and chemical hapten exposure. Study-wide results and limits: Given that the donors had alopecia, their immune response may differ from that seen in healthy people. TCRs at a frequency above 1 in 1000 stayed unchanged with DPC sensitization.

This clonotype was counted ten times or more. Its target is not known. This CDR3 is 14 amino acids long. Trimming pared 8 bases from V and 2 bases from J, leaving 16 bases between. The V gene's germline CDR1 is ENHRY and CDR2 SYGVKD. Time point specified: pre-sensitization, week 0. Treatment: therapeutic diphenylcyclopropenone sensitization with weekly scalp DPC. In TCRdb, the RACE reads were re-called with MiXCR into one record per CDR3 protein. The profile shows 80,000 to 100,000 distinct CDR3 sequences, about 8.9% of them singletons. The rearrangement links TRBV10-3 to TRBJ2-7, with D possibly TRBD2 on 5 matching bases. The sample was whole blood, taken in connection with sensitization to the hapten diphenylcyclopropenone (DPC). This clonotype was sampled from a woman between 40 and 55 years old with alopecia areata. Some clones in this sample may be carry-over from other donors' samples. The DNA for the CDR3 is TGTGCCATCCGTGCTAGTAGCGAGCCCTACGAGCAGTACTTC. As protein: CAIRASSEPYEQYF.